This T cell receptor beta chain was sequenced in a study of blood T cell repertoires in COVID-19. Study summary: Some COVID-19 samples were acute and others convalescent; all came from the United States, Italy and Spain.

Source study methods: The assay estimated nucleated cells by amplifying reference gene primers. Produced via immunoSEQ multiplex PCR; TCRdb's table is partial and in-frame only. That table is the source of V, J and clone size, and D and trimming were worked out from the DNA. This sample has 300,000 to 350,000 clones; more than 70% occur once, and the top ten carry 1.5% to 2%. Germline CDR1 reads SGHTA; CDR2 reads FQGNSA. There are 16 residues in the CDR3. Trimming stripped 1 base from V and 3 bases from J, with 13 bases between. This sequence joins TRBV7-2 and TRBJ2-1; possibly TRBD2 for D (6 bases). This sequence was found in a woman aged 25-40 years with COVID-19, enrolled during active disease. Sequenced sample: peripheral blood. The CDR3 sequence: CASSLESGVFYNEQFF. CDR3 nucleotide sequence: TGTGCCAGCAGCTTAGAGTCGGGGGTCTTCTACAATGAGCAGTTCTTC.